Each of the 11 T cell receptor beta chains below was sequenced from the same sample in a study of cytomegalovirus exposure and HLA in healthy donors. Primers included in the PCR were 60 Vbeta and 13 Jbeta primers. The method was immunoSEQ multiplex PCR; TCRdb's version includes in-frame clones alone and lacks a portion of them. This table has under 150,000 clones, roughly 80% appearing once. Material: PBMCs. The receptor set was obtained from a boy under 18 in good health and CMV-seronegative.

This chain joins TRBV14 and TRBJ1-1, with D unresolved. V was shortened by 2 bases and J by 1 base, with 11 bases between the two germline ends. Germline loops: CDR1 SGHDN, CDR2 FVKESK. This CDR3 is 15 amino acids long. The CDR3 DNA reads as TGTGCCAGCAGCCAATGGGCGGGAACGAACACTGAAGCTTTCTTT. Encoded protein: CASSQWAGTNTEAFF.

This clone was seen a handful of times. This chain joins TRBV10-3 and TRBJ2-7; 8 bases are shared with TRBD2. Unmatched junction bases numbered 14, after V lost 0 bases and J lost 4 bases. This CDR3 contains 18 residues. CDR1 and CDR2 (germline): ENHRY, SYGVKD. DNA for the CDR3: TGTGCCATCAGTGAGTCGATCGGGGAGCGGGGGATTTGGTACGAGCAGTACTTC. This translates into CAISESIGERGIWYEQYF.

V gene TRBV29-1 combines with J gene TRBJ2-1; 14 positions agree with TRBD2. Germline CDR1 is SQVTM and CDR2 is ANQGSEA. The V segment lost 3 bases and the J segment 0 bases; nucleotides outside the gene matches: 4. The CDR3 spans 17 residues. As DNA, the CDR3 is TGCAGCGTTGACCCCGGGACTAGCGGGAGCTCCTACAATGAGCAGTTCTTC. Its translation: CSVDPGTSGSSYNEQFF.

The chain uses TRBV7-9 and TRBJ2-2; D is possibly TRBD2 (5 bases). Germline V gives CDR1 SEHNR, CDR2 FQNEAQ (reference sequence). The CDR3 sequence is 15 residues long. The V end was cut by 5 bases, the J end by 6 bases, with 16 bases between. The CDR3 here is CASSQDRTSSGELFF. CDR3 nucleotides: TGTGCCAGCAGCCAAGACCGTACTAGTTCCGGGGAGCTGTTTTTT.

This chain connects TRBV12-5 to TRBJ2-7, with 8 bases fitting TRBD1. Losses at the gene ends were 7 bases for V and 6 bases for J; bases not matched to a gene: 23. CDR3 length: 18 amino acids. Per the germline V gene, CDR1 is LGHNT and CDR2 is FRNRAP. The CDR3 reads CASAPRGGTGGRSAEQYF. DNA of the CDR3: TGTGCTAGTGCCCCCCGGGGTGGTACAGGGGGGAGATCCGCCGAGCAGTACTTC.

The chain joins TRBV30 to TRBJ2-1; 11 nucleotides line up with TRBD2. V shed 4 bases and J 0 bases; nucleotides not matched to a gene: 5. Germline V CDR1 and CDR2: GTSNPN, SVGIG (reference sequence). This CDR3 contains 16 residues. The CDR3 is CAWNGLAGSSYNEQFF. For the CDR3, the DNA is TGTGCCTGGAACGGACTAGCGGGTAGCTCCTACAATGAGCAGTTCTTC.

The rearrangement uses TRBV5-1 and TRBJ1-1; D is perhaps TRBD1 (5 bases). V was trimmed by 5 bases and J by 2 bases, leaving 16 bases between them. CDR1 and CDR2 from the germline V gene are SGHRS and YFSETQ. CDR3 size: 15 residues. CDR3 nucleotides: TGCGCCAGCAGTGAAAGGGACTCCCCTAACACTGAAGCTTTCTTT. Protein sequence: CASSERDSPNTEAFF.

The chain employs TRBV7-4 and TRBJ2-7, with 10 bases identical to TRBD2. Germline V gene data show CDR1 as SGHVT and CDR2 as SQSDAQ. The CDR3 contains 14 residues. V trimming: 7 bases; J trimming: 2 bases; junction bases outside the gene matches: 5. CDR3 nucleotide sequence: TGTGCCAGCACCAAGCGGGAGGGGGCCTACGAGCAGTACTTC. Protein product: CASTKREGAYEQYF.

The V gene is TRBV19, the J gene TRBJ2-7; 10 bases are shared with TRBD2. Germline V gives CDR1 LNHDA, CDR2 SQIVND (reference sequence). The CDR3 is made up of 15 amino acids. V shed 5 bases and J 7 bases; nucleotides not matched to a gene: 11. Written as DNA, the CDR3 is TGTGCCAGTAGTGCCACAGCGGGAGGGCCGGGGGAGCAGTACTTC. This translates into CASSATAGGPGEQYF. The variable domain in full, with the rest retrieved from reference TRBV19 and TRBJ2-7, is DGGITQSPKYLFRKEGQNVTLSCEQNLNHDAMYWYRQDPGQGLRLIYYSQIVNDFQKGDIAEGYSVSREKKESFPLTVTSAQKNPTAFYLCASSATAGGPGEQYFGPGTRLTVT.

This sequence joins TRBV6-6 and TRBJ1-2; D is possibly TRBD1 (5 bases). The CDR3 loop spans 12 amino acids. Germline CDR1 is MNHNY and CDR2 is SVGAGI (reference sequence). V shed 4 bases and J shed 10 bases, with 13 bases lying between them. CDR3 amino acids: CASSSDSPVYTF. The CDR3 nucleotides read TGTGCCAGCAGTTCTGACAGTCCCGTCTACACCTTC.

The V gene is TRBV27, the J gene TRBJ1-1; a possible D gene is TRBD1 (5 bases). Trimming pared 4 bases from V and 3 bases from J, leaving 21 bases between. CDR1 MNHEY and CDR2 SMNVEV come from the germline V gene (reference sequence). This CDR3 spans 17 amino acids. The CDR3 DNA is TGTGCCAGCAGTTCTCTTACCCGCCACGGGGGGGACACTGAAGCTTTCTTT. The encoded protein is CASSSLTRHGGDTEAFF.